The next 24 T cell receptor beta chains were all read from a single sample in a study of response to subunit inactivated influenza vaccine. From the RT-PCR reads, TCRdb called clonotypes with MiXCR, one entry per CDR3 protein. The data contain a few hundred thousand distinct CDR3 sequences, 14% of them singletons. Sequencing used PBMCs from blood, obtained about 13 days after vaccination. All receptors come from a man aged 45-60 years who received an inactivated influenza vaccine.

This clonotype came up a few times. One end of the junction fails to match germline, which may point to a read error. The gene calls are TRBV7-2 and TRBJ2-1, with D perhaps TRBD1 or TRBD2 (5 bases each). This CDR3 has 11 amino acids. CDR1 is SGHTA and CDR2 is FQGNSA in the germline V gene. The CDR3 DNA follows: TGTGCCAGCAGCCCCCTGGGACCGGAGGTCTTC. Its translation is CASSPLGPEVF.

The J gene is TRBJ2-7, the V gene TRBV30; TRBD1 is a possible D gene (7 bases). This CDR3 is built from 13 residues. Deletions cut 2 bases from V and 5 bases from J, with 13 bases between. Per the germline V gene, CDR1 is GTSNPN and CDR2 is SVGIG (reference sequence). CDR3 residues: CAWSLPGGNEQYF. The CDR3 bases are TGTGCCTGGAGTCTTCCAGGGGGGAACGAGCAGTACTTC.

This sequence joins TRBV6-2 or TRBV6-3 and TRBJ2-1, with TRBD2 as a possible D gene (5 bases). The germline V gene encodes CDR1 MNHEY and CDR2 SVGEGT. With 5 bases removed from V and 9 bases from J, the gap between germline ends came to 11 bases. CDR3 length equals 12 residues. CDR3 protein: CASSRTLGEQFF. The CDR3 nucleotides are TGTGCCAGCAGTAGGACTTTGGGTGAGCAGTTCTTC.

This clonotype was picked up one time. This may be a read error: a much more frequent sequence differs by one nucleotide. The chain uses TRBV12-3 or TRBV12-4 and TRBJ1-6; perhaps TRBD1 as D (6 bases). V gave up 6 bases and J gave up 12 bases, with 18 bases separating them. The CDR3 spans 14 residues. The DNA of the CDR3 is TGTGCCAGCAGGTTACAGGGACACCTGTTACCCCTCCACTTT. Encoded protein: CASRLQGHLLPLHF.

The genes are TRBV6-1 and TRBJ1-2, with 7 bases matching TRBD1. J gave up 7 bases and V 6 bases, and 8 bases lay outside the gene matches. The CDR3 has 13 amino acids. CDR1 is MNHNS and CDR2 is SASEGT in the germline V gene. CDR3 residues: CASSPQGLAGYTF. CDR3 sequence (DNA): TGTGCCAGCAGCCCACAGGGGCTGGCTGGCTACACCTTC.

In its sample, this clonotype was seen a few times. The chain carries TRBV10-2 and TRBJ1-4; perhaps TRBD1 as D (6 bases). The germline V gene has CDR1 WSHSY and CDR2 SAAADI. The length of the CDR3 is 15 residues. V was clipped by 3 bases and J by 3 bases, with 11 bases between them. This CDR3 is CASSEQGLANEKLFF. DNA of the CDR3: TGCGCCAGCAGTGAACAGGGATTAGCTAATGAAAAACTGTTTTTT.

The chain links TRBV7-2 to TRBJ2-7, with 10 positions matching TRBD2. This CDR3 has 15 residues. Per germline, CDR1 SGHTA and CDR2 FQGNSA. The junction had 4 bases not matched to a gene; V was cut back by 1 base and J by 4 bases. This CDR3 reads CASSLVGTSVYEQYF. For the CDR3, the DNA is TGTGCCAGCAGCTTAGTCGGGACTAGCGTTTACGAGCAGTACTTC.

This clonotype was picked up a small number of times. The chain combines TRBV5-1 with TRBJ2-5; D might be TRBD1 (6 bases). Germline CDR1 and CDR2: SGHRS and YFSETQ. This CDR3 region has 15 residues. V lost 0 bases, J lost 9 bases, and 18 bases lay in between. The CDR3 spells CASSLASGSEGAQYF. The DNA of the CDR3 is TGCGCCAGCAGCTTGGCCAGCGGATCAGAGGGGGCCCAGTACTTC. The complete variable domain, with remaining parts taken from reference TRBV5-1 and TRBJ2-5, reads KAGVTQTPRYLIKTRGQQVTLSCSPISGHRSVSWYQQTPGQGLQFLFEYFSETQRNKGNFPGRFSGRQFSNSRSEMNVSTLELGDSALYLCASSLASGSEGAQYFGPGTRLLVL.

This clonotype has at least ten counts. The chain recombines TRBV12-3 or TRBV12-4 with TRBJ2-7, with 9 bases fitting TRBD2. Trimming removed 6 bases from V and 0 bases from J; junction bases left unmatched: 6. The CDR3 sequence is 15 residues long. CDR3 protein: CASRWSGGPSYEQYF. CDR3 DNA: TGTGCCAGCAGGTGGAGCGGGGGGCCCTCCTACGAGCAGTACTTC.

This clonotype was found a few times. The CDR3: CSVMDSTDTQYF. The CDR3 nucleotides read TGCAGCGTTATGGACAGCACAGATACGCAGTATTTT. The V gene is TRBV29-1, the J gene TRBJ2-3; D remains ambiguous. Trimming took off 5 bases at V and 0 bases at J, with 6 bases between the two ends. The CDR3 consists of 12 residues. Per the germline V gene, CDR1 is SQVTM and CDR2 is ANQGSEA.

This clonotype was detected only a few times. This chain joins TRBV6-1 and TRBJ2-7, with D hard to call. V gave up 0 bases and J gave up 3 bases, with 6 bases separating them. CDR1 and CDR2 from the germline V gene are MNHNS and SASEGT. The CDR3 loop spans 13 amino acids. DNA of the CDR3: TGTGCCAGCAGTGAAGCTAAGAACTACGAGCAGTACTTC. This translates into CASSEAKNYEQYF.

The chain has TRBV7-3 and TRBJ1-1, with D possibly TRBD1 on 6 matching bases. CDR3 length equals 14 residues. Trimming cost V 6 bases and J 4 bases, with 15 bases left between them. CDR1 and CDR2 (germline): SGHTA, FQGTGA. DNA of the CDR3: TGTGCCAGCAGGACGACAGGCTTCAGCACTGAAGCTTTCTTT. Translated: CASRTTGFSTEAFF.

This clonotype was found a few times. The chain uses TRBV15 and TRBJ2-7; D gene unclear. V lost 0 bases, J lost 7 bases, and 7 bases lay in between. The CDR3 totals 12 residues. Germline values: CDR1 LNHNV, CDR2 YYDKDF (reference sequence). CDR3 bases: TGTGCCACCAGCAGAGATAACGGGGAGCAGTACTTC. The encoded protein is CATSRDNGEQYF.

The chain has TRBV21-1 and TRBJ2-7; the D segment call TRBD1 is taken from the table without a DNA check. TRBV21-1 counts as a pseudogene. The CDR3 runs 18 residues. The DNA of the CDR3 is TGTGCCAGCAGCGCACGCCCACGGCCCGGGCTTGGGTTTAACGAGCAGTACTTC. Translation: CASSARPRPGLGFNEQYF.

The CDR3 loop reads CASSLVWGVNTEAFF. CDR3 bases: TGCGCCAGCAGCTTGGTTTGGGGAGTGAACACTGAAGCTTTCTTT. The chain recombines TRBV5-1 with TRBJ1-1; D ambiguous. Trimming stripped 0 bases from V and 0 bases from J, with 9 bases between. Germline values: CDR1 SGHRS, CDR2 YFSETQ. CDR3 length equals 15 residues.

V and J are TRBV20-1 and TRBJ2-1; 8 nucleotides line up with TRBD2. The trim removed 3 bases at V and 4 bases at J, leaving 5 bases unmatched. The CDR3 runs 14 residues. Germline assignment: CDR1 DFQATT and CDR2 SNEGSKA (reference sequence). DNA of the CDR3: TGCAGTGCTAGTCGGGGGGGGGCGTACAATGAGCAGTTCTTC. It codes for CSASRGGAYNEQFF.

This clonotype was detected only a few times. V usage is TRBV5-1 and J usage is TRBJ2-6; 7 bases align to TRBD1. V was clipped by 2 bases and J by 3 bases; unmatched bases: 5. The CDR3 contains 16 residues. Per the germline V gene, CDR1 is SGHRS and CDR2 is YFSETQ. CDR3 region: CASSLRDRSGANVLTF. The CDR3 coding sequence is TGCGCCAGCAGCTTAAGGGACAGAAGTGGGGCCAACGTCCTGACTTTC.

The chain's CDR3 is CASAQIRGALSEQYF. CDR3 DNA sequence: TGTGCCAGCGCCCAGATCCGGGGGGCGCTTTCCGAGCAGTACTTC. The chain combines TRBV12-3 or TRBV12-4 with TRBJ2-7; TRBD2 might be the D (7 bases). The germline V and J ends were trimmed by 8 bases and 6 bases, with 23 bases remaining between them. This CDR3 spans 15 amino acids.

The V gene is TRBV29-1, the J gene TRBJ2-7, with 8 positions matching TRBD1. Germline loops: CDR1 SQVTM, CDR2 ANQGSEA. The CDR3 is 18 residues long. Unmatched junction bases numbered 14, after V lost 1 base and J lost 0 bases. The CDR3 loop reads CSVEGGTGSFESSYEQYF. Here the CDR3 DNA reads TGCAGCGTTGAAGGTGGGACAGGATCCTTTGAGAGCTCCTACGAGCAGTACTTC.

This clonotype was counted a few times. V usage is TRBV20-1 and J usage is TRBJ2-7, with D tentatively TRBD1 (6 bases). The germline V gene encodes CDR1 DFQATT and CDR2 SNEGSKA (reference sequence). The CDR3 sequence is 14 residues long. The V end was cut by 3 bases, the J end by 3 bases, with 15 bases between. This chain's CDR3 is CSAREPGHYYEQYF. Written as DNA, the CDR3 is TGCAGTGCTAGGGAACCGGGACACTACTACGAGCAGTACTTC.

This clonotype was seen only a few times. The CDR3 nucleotides read TGTGCCAGCAGCTTGGATCAGGCTCAGCCCCAGCATTTT. Translated: CASSLDQAQPQHF. The V gene is TRBV5-5, the J gene TRBJ1-5, with D hard to call. The V gene's germline CDR1 is SGHKS and CDR2 YYEKEE (reference sequence). The V gene lost 0 bases and the J gene lost 6 bases, with 7 bases spanning the gap. The CDR3 extends over 13 amino acids.

CDR3 protein: CASKPGGSSNQPQHF. CDR3 nucleotides: TGCGCCAGCAAGCCAGGGGGCTCGAGCAATCAGCCCCAGCATTTT. The rearrangement links TRBV5-1 to TRBJ1-5; 8 positions agree with TRBD1. Germline V gives CDR1 SGHRS, CDR2 YFSETQ. The junction had 6 bases not matched to a gene; V was cut back by 6 bases and J by 1 base. The CDR3 loop spans 15 amino acids.

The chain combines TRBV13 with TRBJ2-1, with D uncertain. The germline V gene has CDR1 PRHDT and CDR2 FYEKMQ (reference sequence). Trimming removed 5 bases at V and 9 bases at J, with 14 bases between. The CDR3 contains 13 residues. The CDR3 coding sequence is TGTGCCAGCAGCCTCTCGAGGACGGGTGAGCAGTTCTTC. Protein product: CASSLSRTGEQFF.

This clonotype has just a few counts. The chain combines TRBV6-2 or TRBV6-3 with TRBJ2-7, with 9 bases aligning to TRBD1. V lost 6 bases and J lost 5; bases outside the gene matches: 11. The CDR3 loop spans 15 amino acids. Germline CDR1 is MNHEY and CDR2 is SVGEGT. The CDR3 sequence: CASRPLGQGINEQYF. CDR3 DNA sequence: TGTGCCAGCAGGCCGCTCGGACAGGGGATAAACGAGCAGTACTTC.